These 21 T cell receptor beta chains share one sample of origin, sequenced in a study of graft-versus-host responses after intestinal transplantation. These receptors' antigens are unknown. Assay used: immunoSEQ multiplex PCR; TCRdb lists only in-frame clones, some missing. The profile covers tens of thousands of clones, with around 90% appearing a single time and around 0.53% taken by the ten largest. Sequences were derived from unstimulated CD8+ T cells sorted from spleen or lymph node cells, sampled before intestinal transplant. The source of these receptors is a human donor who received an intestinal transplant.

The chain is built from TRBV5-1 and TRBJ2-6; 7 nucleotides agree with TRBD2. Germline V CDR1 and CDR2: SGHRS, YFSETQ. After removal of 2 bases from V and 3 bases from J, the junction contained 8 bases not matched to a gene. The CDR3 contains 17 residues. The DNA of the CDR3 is TGCGCCAGCAGCTTAGCGGGACCTTCCTTTGGGGCCAACGTCCTGACTTTC. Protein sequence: CASSLAGPSFGANVLTF. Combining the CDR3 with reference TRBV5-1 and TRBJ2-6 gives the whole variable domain KAGVTQTPRYLIKTRGQQVTLSCSPISGHRSVSWYQQTPGQGLQFLFEYFSETQRNKGNFPGRFSGRQFSNSRSEMNVSTLELGDSALYLCASSLAGPSFGANVLTFGAGSRLTVL.

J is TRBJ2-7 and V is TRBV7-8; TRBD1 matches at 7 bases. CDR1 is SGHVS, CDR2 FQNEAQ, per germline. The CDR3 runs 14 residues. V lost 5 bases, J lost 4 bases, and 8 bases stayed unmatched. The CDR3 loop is CASSPTGTAYEQYF. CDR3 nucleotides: TGTGCCAGCAGCCCCACCGGGACAGCTTACGAGCAGTACTTC.

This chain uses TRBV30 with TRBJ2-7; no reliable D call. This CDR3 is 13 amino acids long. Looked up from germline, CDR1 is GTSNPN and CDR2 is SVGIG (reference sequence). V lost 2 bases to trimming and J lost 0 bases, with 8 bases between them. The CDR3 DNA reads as TGTGCCTGGAGTCAGGTGAGCTCCTACGAGCAGTACTTC. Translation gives CAWSQVSSYEQYF.

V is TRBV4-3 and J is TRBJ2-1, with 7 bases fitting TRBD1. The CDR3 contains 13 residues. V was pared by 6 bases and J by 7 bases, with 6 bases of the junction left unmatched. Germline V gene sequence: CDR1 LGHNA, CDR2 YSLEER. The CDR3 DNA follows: TGCGCCAGCAGTTATGACAGGGCAAATGAGCAGTTCTTC. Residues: CASSYDRANEQFF.

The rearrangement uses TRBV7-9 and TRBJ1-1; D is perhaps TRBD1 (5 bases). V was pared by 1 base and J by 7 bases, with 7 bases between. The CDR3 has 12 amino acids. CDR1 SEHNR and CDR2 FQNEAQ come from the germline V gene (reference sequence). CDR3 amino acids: CASSLGRVEAFF. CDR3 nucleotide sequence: TGTGCCAGCAGCTTAGGCAGGGTTGAAGCTTTCTTT.

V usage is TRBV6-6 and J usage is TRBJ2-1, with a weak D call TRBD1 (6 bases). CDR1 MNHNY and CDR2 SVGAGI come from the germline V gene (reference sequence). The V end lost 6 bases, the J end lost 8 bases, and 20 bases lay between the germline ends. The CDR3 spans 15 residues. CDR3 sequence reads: CASSLRGPPLDEQFF. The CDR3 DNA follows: TGTGCCAGCAGCCTCAGGGGCCCCCCTTTGGATGAGCAGTTCTTC.

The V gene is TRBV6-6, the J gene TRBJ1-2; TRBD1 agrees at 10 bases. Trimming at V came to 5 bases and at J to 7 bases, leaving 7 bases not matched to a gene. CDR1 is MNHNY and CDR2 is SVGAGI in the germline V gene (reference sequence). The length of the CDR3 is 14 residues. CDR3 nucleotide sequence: TGTGCCAGCAGTACCCTTCGGGACAGGGGTGGCTACACCTTC. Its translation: CASSTLRDRGGYTF.

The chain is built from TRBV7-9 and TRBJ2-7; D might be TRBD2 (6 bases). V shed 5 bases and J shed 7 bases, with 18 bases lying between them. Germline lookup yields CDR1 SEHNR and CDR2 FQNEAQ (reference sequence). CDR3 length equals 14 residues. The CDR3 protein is CASSPPEGDWEQYF. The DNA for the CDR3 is TGTGCCAGCAGCCCCCCGGAGGGCGACTGGGAGCAGTACTTC.

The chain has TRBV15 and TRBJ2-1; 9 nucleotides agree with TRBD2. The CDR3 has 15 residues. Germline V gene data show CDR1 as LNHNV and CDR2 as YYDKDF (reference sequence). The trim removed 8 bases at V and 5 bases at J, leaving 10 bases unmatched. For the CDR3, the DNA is TGTGCCACCCGTATAATTAGCGGGGGAAACAATGAGCAGTTCTTC. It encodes CATRIISGGNNEQFF.

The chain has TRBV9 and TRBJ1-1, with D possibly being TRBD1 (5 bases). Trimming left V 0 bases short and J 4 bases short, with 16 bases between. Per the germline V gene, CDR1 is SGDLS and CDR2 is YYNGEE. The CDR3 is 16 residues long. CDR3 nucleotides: TGTGCCAGCAGCGTAGAAAACGGAGGGGTAGGCACTGAAGCTTTCTTT. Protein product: CASSVENGGVGTEAFF.

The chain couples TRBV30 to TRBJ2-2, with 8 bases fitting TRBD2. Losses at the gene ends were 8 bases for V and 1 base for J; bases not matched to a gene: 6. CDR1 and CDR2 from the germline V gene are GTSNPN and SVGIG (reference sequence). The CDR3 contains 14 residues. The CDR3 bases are TGTGCCGGAAGGACTAGCTTGAACACCGGGGAGCTGTTTTTT. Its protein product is CAGRTSLNTGELFF.

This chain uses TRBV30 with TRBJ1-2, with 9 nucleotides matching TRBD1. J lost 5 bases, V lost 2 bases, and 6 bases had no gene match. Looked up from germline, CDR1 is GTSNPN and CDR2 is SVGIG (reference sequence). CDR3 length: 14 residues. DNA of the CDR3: TGTGCCTGGAGTCCCCGCGACAGGGGGTATGGCTACACCTTC. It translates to CAWSPRDRGYGYTF.

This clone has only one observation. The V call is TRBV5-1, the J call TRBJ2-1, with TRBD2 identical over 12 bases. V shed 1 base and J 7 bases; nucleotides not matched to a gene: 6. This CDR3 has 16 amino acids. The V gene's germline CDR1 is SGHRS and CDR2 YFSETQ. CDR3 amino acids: CASSLPTSGSWNEQFF. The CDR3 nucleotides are TGCGCCAGCAGCTTGCCGACTAGCGGGAGTTGGAATGAGCAGTTCTTC. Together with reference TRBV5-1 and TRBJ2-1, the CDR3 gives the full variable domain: KAGVTQTPRYLIKTRGQQVTLSCSPISGHRSVSWYQQTPGQGLQFLFEYFSETQRNKGNFPGRFSGRQFSNSRSEMNVSTLELGDSALYLCASSLPTSGSWNEQFFGPGTRLTVL.

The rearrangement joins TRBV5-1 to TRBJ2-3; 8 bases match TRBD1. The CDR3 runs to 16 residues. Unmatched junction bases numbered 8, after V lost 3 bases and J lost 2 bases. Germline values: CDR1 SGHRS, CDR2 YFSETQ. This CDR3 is CASSSGQGVFTDTQYF. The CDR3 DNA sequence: TGCGCCAGCAGCTCAGGACAGGGCGTATTCACAGATACGCAGTATTTT.

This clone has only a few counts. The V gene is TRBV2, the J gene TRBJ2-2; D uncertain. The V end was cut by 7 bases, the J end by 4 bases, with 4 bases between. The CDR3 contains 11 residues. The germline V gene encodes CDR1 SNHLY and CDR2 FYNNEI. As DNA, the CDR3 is TGTGCCAGCACCTTCACCGGGGAGCTGTTTTTT. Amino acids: CASTFTGELFF.

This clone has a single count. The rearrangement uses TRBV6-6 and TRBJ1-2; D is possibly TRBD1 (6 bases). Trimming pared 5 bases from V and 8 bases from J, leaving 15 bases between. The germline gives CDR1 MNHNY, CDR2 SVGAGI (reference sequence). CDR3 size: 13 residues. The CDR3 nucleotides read TGTGCCAGCAGTACGGCGGGGGCGGGAGGCTACACCTTC. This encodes CASSTAGAGGYTF.

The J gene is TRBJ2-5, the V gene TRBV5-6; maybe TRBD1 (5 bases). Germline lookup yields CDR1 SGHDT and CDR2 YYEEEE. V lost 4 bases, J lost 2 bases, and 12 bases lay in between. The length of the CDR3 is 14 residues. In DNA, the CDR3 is TGTGCCAGCAGCGCCTACGACAGACAAGAGACCCAGTACTTC. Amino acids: CASSAYDRQETQYF.

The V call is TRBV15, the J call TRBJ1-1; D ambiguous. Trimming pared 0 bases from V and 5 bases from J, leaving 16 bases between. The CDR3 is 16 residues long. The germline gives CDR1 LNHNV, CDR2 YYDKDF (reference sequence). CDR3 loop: CATSRDRASQRTEAFF. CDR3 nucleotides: TGTGCCACCAGCAGAGATCGTGCAAGCCAGAGGACTGAAGCTTTCTTT.

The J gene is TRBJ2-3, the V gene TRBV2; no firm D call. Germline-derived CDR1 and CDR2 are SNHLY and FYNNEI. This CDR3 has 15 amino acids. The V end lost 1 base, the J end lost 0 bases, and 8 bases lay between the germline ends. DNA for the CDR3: TGTGCCAGCAGTGAAGATGGCGGAAGCACAGATACGCAGTATTTT. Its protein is CASSEDGGSTDTQYF.

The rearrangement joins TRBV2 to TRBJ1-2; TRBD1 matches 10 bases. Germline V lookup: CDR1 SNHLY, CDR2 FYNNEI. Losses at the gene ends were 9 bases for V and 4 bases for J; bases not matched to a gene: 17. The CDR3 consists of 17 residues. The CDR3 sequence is CASDGTGASDEGYGYTF. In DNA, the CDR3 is TGTGCCAGTGACGGGACAGGGGCAAGTGATGAAGGCTATGGCTACACCTTC.

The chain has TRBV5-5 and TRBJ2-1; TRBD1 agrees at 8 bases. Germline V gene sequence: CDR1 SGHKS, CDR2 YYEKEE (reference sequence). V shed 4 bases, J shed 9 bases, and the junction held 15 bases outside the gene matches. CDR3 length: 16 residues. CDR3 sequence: CASSARQGKFLGEQFF. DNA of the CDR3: TGTGCCAGCAGCGCAAGACAGGGGAAGTTTTTAGGTGAGCAGTTCTTC.